These 11 T cell receptor beta chains were sequenced from one sample in a study of shared clonotypes between healthy human individuals (dated by TCRdb to the early 2020s). The protocol used for the library was the immunoSEQ multiplex PCR assay. TCRdb provides this immuneACCESS table in a form limited to in-frame rearrangements. Some clones are lacking; in checked studies, under half of them reflect an unresolved V gene, and why the rest are absent is not known. In all, the sample holds approximately 2,300,000 clones, and just under 95% of those were seen once. In total, the top ten clones hold around 0.38% of the sample. Material: naive CD4+ T cells from PBMCs. The meaning of the sample's cell subset or site label: CD45RA+ positively selected. The receptors were gathered from a man between 18 and 35 years old in good health. Some clones in this sample may be carry-over from other donors' samples.

The V call is TRBV18, the J call TRBJ2-1, with 7 bases lining up with TRBD1. The V gene's germline CDR1 is KGHSH and CDR2 LQKENI. The CDR3 has 15 amino acids. V shed 5 bases, J shed 10 bases, and the junction held 14 bases outside the gene matches. The CDR3 protein is CASSYISRDRNEQFF. DNA of the CDR3: TGTGCCAGCTCATACATAAGCCGGGACAGAAACGAGCAGTTCTTC.

The rearrangement joins TRBV18 to TRBJ1-1; 9 bases line up with TRBD1. Germline V gene lookup returns CDR1 KGHSH and CDR2 LQKENI. This CDR3 has 15 residues. V dropped 4 bases and J dropped 11; count of bases not matched to a gene: 14. The CDR3 coding sequence is TGTGCCAGCTCACGTCCGGGACAGGGTAATCGAGGGGCTTTCTTT. This codes for CASSRPGQGNRGAFF. Filled out from reference TRBV18 and TRBJ1-1, the complete variable domain reads NAGVMQNPRHLVRRRGQEARLRCSPMKGHSHVYWYRQLPEEGLKFMVYLQKENIIDESGMPKERFSAEFPKEGPSILRIQQVVRGDSAAYFCASSRPGQGNRGAFFGQGTRLTVV.

The rearrangement joins TRBV6-1 to TRBJ1-1, with D perhaps matching TRBD1 (6 bases). The V gene lost 4 bases and the J gene lost 1 base, with 16 bases spanning the gap. In germline, CDR1 is MNHNS, CDR2 SASEGT. The CDR3 has 16 amino acids. CDR3 nucleotide sequence: TGTGCCAGCAGTGCCCTACAGGGTCAGGGGAACACTGAAGCTTTCTTT. Protein sequence: CASSALQGQGNTEAFF.

This clone was detected only once. The CDR3 DNA reads TGTGCCAGCAGCATCAACGGTGCGGGCGAAGATACGCAGTATTTT. Residues: CASSINGAGEDTQYF. The rearrangement uses TRBV7-2 and TRBJ2-3; maybe TRBD2 (5 bases). The germline CDR1 and CDR2 sequences are SGHTA and FQGNSA. The V end lost 5 bases, the J end lost 5 bases, and 17 bases lay between the germline ends. This CDR3 region has 15 residues.

This clone was seen only once. This chain joins TRBV5-1 and TRBJ2-1; a weak D match, TRBD2 (7 bases). V was pared by 0 bases and J by 0 bases, with 13 bases between. The length of the CDR3 is 17 residues. Germline values: CDR1 SGHRS, CDR2 YFSETQ. As DNA, the CDR3 is TGCGCCAGCAGCTTGGGAAGGGGGGAGGGCTCCTACAATGAGCAGTTCTTC. Translated: CASSLGRGEGSYNEQFF.

V and J are TRBV27 and TRBJ2-3; possibly TRBD1 or TRBD2 for D (5 bases each). This CDR3 spans 14 amino acids. The V end was cut by 3 bases, the J end by 2 bases, with 9 bases between. The germline gives CDR1 MNHEY, CDR2 SMNVEV (reference sequence). The CDR3: CASSFWGTTDTQYF. The CDR3, as DNA: TGTGCCAGCAGTTTTTGGGGGACCACAGATACGCAGTATTTT.

The chain has TRBV25-1 and TRBJ1-6; 8 bases line up with TRBD1. CDR1 MGHDK and CDR2 SYGVNS come from the germline V gene. J gave up 5 bases and V 8 bases, and 5 bases lay outside the gene matches. The length of the CDR3 is 14 residues. In DNA form, the CDR3 reads TGTGCCAGCTGGGCAGGGGGCCATAATTCACCCCTCCACTTT. Amino acids: CASWAGGHNSPLHF.

This clone has more than one count but fewer than ten. The chain combines TRBV4-2 with TRBJ1-2; maybe TRBD1 (5 bases). This CDR3 is built from 15 residues. Germline CDR1 LGHNA, CDR2 YNFKEQ. Trimming took 1 base from V and 6 from J, leaving 15 bases between them. CDR3 in DNA: TGTGCCAGCAGCCAAGGGGCAGGGAGGGTAGATGGCTACACCTTC. This encodes CASSQGAGRVDGYTF.

With regard to this clone: The same CDR3 can be traced to other DNA sequences in this sample. The chain carries TRBV2 and TRBJ2-3; 9 bases fit TRBD2. Trimming at V came to 6 bases and at J to 3 bases, leaving 4 bases not matched to a gene. Germline CDR1 SNHLY, CDR2 FYNNEI. The CDR3 consists of 14 residues. In nucleotides, the CDR3 is TGTGCCAGCAGAACCACTAGCGGGACAGATACGCAGTATTTT. This codes for CASRTTSGTDTQYF.

The gene calls are TRBV5-4 and TRBJ1-1; unclear D gene. V was clipped by 2 bases and J by 0 bases, with 5 bases between them. The CDR3 covers 13 residues. CDR1 is SGHNT, CDR2 YYREEE, per germline (reference sequence). CDR3 loop: CASSFQMNTEAFF. DNA for the CDR3: TGTGCCAGCAGCTTCCAGATGAACACTGAAGCTTTCTTT. Full variable domain (missing parts from reference TRBV5-4 and TRBJ1-1): ETGVTQSPTHLIKTRGQQVTLRCSSQSGHNTVSWYQQALGQGPQFIFQYYREEENGRGNFPPRFSGLQFPNYSSELNVNALELDDSALYLCASSFQMNTEAFFGQGTRLTVV.

This sequence joins TRBV18 and TRBJ2-2; 8 positions agree with TRBD2. The germline V gene encodes CDR1 KGHSH and CDR2 LQKENI. Losses at the gene ends were 3 bases for V and 1 base for J; bases not matched to a gene: 1. This CDR3 has 15 residues. The CDR3 sequence: CASSPSGENTGELFF. The CDR3 DNA reads as TGTGCCAGCTCACCTAGCGGGGAGAACACCGGGGAGCTGTTTTTT.